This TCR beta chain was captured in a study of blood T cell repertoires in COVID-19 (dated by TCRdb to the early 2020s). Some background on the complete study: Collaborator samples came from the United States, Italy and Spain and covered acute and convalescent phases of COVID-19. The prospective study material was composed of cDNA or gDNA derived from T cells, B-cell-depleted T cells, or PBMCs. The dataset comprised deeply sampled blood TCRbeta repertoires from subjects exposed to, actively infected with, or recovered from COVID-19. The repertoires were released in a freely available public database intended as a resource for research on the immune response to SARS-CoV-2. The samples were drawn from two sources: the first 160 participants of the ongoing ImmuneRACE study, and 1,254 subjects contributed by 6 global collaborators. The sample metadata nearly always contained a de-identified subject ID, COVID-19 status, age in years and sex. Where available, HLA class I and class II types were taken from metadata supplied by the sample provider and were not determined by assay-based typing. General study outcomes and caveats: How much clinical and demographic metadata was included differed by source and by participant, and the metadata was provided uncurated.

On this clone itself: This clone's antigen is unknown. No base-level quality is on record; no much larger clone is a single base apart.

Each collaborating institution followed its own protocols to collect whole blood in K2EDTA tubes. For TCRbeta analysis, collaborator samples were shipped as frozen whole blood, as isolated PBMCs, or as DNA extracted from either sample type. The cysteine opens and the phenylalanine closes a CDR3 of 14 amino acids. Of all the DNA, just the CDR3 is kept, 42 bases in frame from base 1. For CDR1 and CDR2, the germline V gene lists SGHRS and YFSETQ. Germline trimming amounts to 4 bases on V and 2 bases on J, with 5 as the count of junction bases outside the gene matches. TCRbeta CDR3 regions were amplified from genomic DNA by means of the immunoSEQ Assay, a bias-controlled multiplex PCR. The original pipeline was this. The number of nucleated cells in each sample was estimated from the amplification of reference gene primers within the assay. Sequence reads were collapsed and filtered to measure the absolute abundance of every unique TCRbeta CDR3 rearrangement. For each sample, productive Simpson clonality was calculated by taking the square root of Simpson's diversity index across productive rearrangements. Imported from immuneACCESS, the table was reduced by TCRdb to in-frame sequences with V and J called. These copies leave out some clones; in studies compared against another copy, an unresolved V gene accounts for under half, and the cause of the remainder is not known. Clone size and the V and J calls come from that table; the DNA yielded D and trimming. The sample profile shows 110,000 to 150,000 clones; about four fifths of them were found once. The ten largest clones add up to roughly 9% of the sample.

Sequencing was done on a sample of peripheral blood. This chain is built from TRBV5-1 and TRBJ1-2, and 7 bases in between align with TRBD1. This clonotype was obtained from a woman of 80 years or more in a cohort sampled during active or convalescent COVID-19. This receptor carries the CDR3 CASSPGQPNYGYTF. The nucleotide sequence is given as TGCGCCAGCAGCCCGGGACAGCCAAACTATGGCTACACCTTC. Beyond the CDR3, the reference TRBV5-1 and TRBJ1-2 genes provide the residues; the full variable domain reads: KAGVTQTPRYLIKTRGQQVTLSCSPISGHRSVSWYQQTPGQGLQFLFEYFSETQRNKGNFPGRFSGRQFSNSRSEMNVSTLELGDSALYLCASSPGQPNYGYTFGSGTRLTVV.